A single sample is the source of the 13 T cell receptor beta chains below, sequenced in a study of blood T cells in healthy people across ages. Next came a second PCR, run for about 7 to 12 cycles, which used a sample-barcoded 5' primer along with a J-beta primer mix. TCRdb fed the 5' RACE reads into MiXCR, producing one record per CDR3 protein. This table holds hundreds of thousands of distinct CDR3 sequences, less than 60% found once. Sequencing used blood. These receptors were collected from an elderly man in good health.

The chain links TRBV4-2 to TRBJ1-1; D perhaps matches TRBD1 (5 bases). Trimming shortened V by 0 bases and J by 6 bases, and 14 bases separated the two germline ends. The CDR3 sequence is 15 residues long. Germline V gene sequence: CDR1 LGHNA, CDR2 YNFKEQ. The CDR3, as DNA: TGTGCCAGCAGCCAAGAAGGGACGGTCGGGGCTGAAGCTTTCTTT. Residues: CASSQEGTVGAEAFF.

This clonotype was recorded only once. The chain carries TRBV6-2 or TRBV6-3 and TRBJ2-5; 11 positions match TRBD2. The V gene end was trimmed by 4 bases and the J gene end by 11 bases; junction bases not matched to a gene: 9. Germline values: CDR1 MNHEY, CDR2 SVGEGT. This CDR3 region has 14 residues. The CDR3 nucleotides read TGTGCCAGCAGTTTAGCGGGAGGGCGTACTGAGCAGTACTTC. It translates to CASSLAGGRTEQYF.

This clonotype was detected a few times. V and J are TRBV11-2 and TRBJ2-4; 8 nucleotides agree with TRBD2. There are 16 residues in the CDR3. Unmatched junction bases numbered 15, after V lost 1 base and J lost 13 bases. The germline CDR1 and CDR2 sequences are SGHAT and FQNNGV. The DNA of the CDR3 is TGTGCCAGCAGCTTAGGGGCGGGGACTAGTTGGGGTGAGCAGTACTTC. This codes for CASSLGAGTSWGEQYF.

The chain uses TRBV4-3 and TRBJ2-1; 10 bases agree with TRBD2. CDR3 length: 16 amino acids. Trimming at V came to 4 bases and at J to 9 bases, leaving 12 bases not matched to a gene. Looked up from germline, CDR1 is LGHNA and CDR2 is YSLEER. The CDR3 sequence is CASSRTSGIRFGEQFF. As DNA, the CDR3 is TGCGCCAGCAGCCGCACTAGCGGGATTAGGTTCGGTGAGCAGTTCTTC.

This chain links TRBV15 with TRBJ1-6; D unresolved. Germline-derived CDR1 and CDR2 are LNHNV and YYDKDF (reference sequence). Trimming cost V 5 bases and J 0 bases, with 5 bases left between them. The CDR3 is 14 amino acids. CDR3 amino acids: CATSVSSYNSPLHF. The DNA of the CDR3 is TGTGCCACCAGCGTAAGCTCCTATAATTCACCCCTCCACTTT.

The CDR3 reads CATSRDYRLAGYNEQFF. The DNA for the CDR3 is TGTGCCACCAGCAGAGATTACCGGCTAGCGGGTTACAATGAGCAGTTCTTC. The V call is TRBV15, the J call TRBJ2-1; 8 bases fit TRBD2. Trimming at V came to 0 bases and at J to 4 bases, leaving 8 bases not matched to a gene. Germline V gene data show CDR1 as LNHNV and CDR2 as YYDKDF (reference sequence). This CDR3 contains 17 residues.

V usage is TRBV24-1 and J usage is TRBJ2-1; 8 bases match TRBD2. CDR3 length: 15 amino acids. V gave up 8 bases and J gave up 0 bases; unmatched junction bases: 5. Germline V gene sequence: CDR1 KGHDR, CDR2 SFDVKD. The CDR3 spells CATKAGGSSYNEQFF. CDR3 nucleotides: TGTGCCACCAAGGCGGGGGGTAGCTCCTACAATGAGCAGTTCTTC.

The chain uses TRBV20-1 and TRBJ2-5; D is unclear. Germline V gene sequence: CDR1 DFQATT, CDR2 SNEGSKA (reference sequence). CDR3 length: 12 residues. Trimming took off 2 bases at V and 5 bases at J, with 9 bases between the two ends. In DNA, the CDR3 is TGCAGTGCTAGACCGGGTCCTGAGACCCAGTACTTC. As protein: CSARPGPETQYF.

Worth noting for this clonotype: This may arise from a read error, as a much more abundant clone is one base away. The chain couples TRBV7-9 to TRBJ2-1; D may be TRBD2 (6 bases). The J call may be faulty, since TRBJ2-7 better matches the DNA end. The CDR3 runs 15 residues. The germline CDR1 and CDR2 sequences are SEHNR and FQNEAQ (reference sequence). This CDR3 is CASSLDSGSYNEQYF. The DNA of the CDR3 is TGTGCCAGCAGCTTAGATAGCGGCTCCTACAATGAGCAGTACTTC.

The table lists this clonotype with a few counts. The chain is built from TRBV20-1 and TRBJ2-1; D is perhaps TRBD2 (5 bases). The CDR3 contains 14 residues. The V end was cut by 1 base, the J end by 5 bases, with 12 bases between. CDR1 DFQATT and CDR2 SNEGSKA come from the germline V gene (reference sequence). CDR3 sequence: CSARVIGLNNEQFF. In DNA form, the CDR3 reads TGCAGTGCTAGAGTTATAGGACTCAACAATGAGCAGTTCTTC.

This clonotype was counted once. The gene calls are TRBV3-1 and TRBJ2-1; D is unclear. The DNA end is a closer match to TRBJ2-7, so the J assignment may be wrong. The CDR3 is 14 residues long. Germline values: CDR1 LGHDT, CDR2 YNNKEL (reference sequence). The CDR3 reads CASSQLESHNEQYF. The CDR3 DNA is TGTGCCAGCAGCCAACTCGAGTCGCACAATGAGCAGTACTTC.

The chain recombines TRBV25-1 with TRBJ1-1; D may be TRBD1 (5 bases). CDR3 length: 16 residues. Germline values: CDR1 MGHDK, CDR2 SYGVNS. V was shortened by 3 bases and J by 5 bases, with 19 bases between the two germline ends. The CDR3 sequence: CASSDGRAKSGTEAFF. The CDR3 DNA is TGTGCCAGCAGTGATGGCAGGGCCAAGTCAGGGACTGAAGCTTTCTTT.

The gene calls are TRBV11-2 and TRBJ2-5; 11 positions match TRBD1. The DNA end is more similar to TRBJ2-7, so the J call may be wrong. The CDR3 sequence is 14 residues long. The germline gives CDR1 SGHAT, CDR2 FQNNGV. The CDR3 is CASNIGQGADEQYF. In nucleotides, the CDR3 is TGTGCCAGCAACATTGGACAGGGGGCCGACGAGCAGTACTTC.